The clone carrying this T cell receptor beta chain was detected only once. This CDR3 contains 17 residues. Per germline, CDR1 SGDLS and CDR2 YYNGEE. After removal of 4 bases from V and 5 bases from J, the junction contained 10 bases not matched to a gene. TCRdb keeps only in-frame clones here, not all; method: immunoSEQ multiplex PCR. The sample yields 70,000 to 100,000 clones, 85% to 90% seen once. This sample is part of a study of blood T cell repertoires in COVID-19. Study-wide context: In each case, the material was cDNA or gDNA derived from T cells, B-cell-depleted T cells, or PBMCs.

The sample consisted of peripheral blood. The chain employs TRBV9 and TRBJ2-2; TRBD2 agrees at 11 bases. The clonotype was recovered from a woman of 80 years or more with active or convalescent COVID-19. The CDR3 loop reads CASSLTSSGRLTGELFF. The DNA for the CDR3 is TGTGCCAGCAGCCTAACTTCTAGCGGGAGGCTGACCGGGGAGCTGTTTTTT. Together with reference TRBV9 and TRBJ2-2, the CDR3 gives the full variable domain: DSGVTQTPKHLITATGQRVTLRCSPRSGDLSVYWYQQSLDQGLQFLIQYYNGEERAKGNILERFSAQQFPDLHSELNLSSLELGDSALYFCASSLTSSGRLTGELFFGEGSRLTVL.